This T cell receptor beta chain comes out of a study of immune characterization of retroperitoneal liposarcoma (dated by TCRdb to the late 2010s). As regards this clonotype: The antigen it binds to is not known. Per-base qualities were not stored, and no clone one base away is much larger.

To prepare the library, PCR was applied. The sample was run on a NextSeq 500. TCRdb passed the public sequencing reads through fastp at Q25 and MiXCR, retaining productive beta sequences. Each CDR3 protein appears once, grouped with its most common genes and DNA. Within this sample are thousands of distinct CDR3 sequences, with less than 50% of them counted one time only. The ten largest make up approximately 53% of the sample. For CDR1 and CDR2, the germline V gene lists MRHNA and SNTAGT. The CDR3 contains 14 residues, cysteine and phenylalanine counted. CDR3 DNA only is kept here, 42 bases in frame from base 1.

The sample consisted of tumor tissue. The receptor chain draws on TRBV6-4 and TRBJ2-1, with 9 bases matching TRBD2. TRBJ2-7 matches the DNA end more closely, so the J call is doubtful. The origin of this receptor is a female donor with retroperitoneal liposarcoma. The DNA sequence is given as TGTGCCAGCAGCGCGGGAGGGGAAAACAATGAGCAGTACTTC. Translated, this gives CASSAGGENNEQYF.